These 3 T cell receptor beta chains share one sample of origin, sequenced in a study of long-term antiretroviral therapy in people with HIV (dated by TCRdb to between 2020 and 2023). The immunoSEQ hsTCRB v3.0 assay was used at survey level resolution to sequence the TRB variable region. Drawn from immuneACCESS, this table holds only the in-frame rearrangements with V and J called that TCRdb kept. Clones are partly lost; checked studies trace under half to an unresolved V gene and leave the rest unexplained. Within this sample are 30,000 to 35,000 clones, with around 97% of them counted one time only. Jointly, the top ten make up 2.9% of the sample. The source material was unsorted PBMCs, sampled 6.9 years after starting antiretroviral therapy. The receptors originated from a man aged 25 to 45 with HIV.

This rearrangement joins TRBV6-6 to TRBJ1-2; 8 nucleotides agree with TRBD1. J was trimmed by 4 bases and V by 7 bases; bases with no gene match: 5. The CDR3 runs 13 residues. Germline CDR1 MNHNY, CDR2 SVGAGI (reference sequence). The CDR3 protein is CASKVGTGYGYTF. In DNA, the CDR3 is TGTGCCAGCAAGGTGGGGACAGGCTATGGCTACACCTTC.

This chain uses TRBV4-3 with TRBJ2-1, with D maybe TRBD2 (5 bases). This CDR3 contains 16 residues. V lost 4 bases and J lost 9, with 22 bases in between. From germline, CDR1 is LGHNA and CDR2 YSLEER. This chain's CDR3 is CASSLQRGTGVGEQFF. The CDR3 DNA sequence: TGCGCCAGCAGCCTTCAACGGGGAACCGGGGTGGGTGAGCAGTTCTTC.

CDR3 DNA: TGCGCCAGCAGCTTGTTGTCGTCTACTAATGAAAAACTGTTTTTT. Amino acid sequence: CASSLLSSTNEKLFF. The chain couples TRBV5-1 to TRBJ1-4; D is undetermined. The germline gives CDR1 SGHRS, CDR2 YFSETQ. CDR3 length: 15 residues. Trimming stripped 1 base from V and 2 bases from J, with 9 bases between.